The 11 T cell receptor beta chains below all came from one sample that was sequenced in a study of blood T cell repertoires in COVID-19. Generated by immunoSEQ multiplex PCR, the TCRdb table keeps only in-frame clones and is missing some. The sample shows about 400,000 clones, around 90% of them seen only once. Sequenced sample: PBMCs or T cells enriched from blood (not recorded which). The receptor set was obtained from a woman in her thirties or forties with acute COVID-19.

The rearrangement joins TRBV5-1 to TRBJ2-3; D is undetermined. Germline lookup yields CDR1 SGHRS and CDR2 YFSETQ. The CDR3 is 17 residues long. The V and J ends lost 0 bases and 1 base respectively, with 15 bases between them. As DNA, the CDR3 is TGCGCCAGCAGCTTGGGAGGCCGCCGCGGAGGCACAGATACGCAGTATTTT. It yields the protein CASSLGGRRGGTDTQYF.

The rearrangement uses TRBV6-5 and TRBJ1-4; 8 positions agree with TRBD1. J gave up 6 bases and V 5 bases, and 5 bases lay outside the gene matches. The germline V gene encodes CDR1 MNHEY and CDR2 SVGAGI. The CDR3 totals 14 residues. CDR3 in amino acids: CASSPSTGDEKLFF. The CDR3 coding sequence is TGTGCCAGCAGTCCCTCGACAGGGGATGAAAAACTGTTTTTT.

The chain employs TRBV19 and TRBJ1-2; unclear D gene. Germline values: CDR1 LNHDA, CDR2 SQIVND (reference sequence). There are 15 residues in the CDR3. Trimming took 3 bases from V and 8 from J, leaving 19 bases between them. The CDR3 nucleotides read TGTGCCAGTAGTATCGGTGAGGTCGCAGTTCGGGGCTACACCTTC. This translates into CASSIGEVAVRGYTF. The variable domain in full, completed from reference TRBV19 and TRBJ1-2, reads DGGITQSPKYLFRKEGQNVTLSCEQNLNHDAMYWYRQDPGQGLRLIYYSQIVNDFQKGDIAEGYSVSREKKESFPLTVTSAQKNPTAFYLCASSIGEVAVRGYTFGSGTRLTVV.

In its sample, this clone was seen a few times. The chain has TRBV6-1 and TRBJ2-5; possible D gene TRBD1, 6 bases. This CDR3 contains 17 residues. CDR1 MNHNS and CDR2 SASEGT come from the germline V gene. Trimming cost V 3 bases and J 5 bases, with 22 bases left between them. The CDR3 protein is CASSEAAGVSDGETQYF. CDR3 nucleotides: TGTGCCAGCAGTGAGGCCGCAGGGGTTAGTGACGGCGAGACCCAGTACTTC.

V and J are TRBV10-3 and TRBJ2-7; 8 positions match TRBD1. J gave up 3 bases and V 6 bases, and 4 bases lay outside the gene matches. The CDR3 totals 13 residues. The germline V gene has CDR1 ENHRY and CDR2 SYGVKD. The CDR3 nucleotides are TGTGCCATCAGGTCCGGGACAGGCTACGAGCAGTACTTC. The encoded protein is CAIRSGTGYEQYF.

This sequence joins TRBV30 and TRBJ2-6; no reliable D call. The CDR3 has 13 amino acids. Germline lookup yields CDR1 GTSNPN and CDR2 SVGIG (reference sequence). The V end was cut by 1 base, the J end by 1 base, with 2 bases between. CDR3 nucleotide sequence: TGTGCCTGGAGTGCTTCTGGGGCCAACGTCCTGACTTTC. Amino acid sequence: CAWSASGANVLTF.

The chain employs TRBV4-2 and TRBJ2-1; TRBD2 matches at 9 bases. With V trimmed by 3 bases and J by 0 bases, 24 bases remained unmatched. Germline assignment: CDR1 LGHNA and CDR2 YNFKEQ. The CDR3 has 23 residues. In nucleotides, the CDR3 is TGTGCCAGCAGCCAGGGCCTGTCCTTCCAATCCGAACTAGCGGGCCACTCCTACAATGAGCAGTTCTTC. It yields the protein CASSQGLSFQSELAGHSYNEQFF.

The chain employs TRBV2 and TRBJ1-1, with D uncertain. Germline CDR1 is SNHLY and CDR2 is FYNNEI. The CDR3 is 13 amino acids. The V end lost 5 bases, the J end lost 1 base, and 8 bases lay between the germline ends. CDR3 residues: CASSLTENTEAFF. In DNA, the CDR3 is TGTGCCAGCAGTCTCACAGAGAACACTGAAGCTTTCTTT.

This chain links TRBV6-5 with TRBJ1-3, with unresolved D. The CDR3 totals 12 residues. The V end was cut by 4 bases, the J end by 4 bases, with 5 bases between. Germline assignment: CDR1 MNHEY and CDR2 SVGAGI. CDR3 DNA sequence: TGTGCCAGCAGTTCCGGGGGAAACACCATATATTTT. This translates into CASSSGGNTIYF.

In DNA, the CDR3 is TGTGCCAGTACCTCGGTCTTTAGCACAGATACGCAGTATTTT. Translation gives CASTSVFSTDTQYF. The genes are TRBV19 and TRBJ2-3, with no clear D. The germline V and J ends were trimmed by 7 bases and 0 bases, with 11 bases remaining between them. The CDR3 spans 14 residues. CDR1 is LNHDA, CDR2 SQIVND, per germline (reference sequence).

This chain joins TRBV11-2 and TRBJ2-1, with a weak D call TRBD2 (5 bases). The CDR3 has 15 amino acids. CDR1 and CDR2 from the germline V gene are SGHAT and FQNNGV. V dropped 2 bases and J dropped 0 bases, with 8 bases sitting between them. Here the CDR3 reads CASSLHGSSYNEQFF. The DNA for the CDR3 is TGTGCCAGCAGCTTACATGGGAGCTCCTACAATGAGCAGTTCTTC.